This record covers a single T cell receptor beta chain. In this sample, this clonotype turned up many times. Its antigen target is currently unknown. Per-base quality was not reported, and no clone a single base away is much larger than it. Reads for this sample came from an Illumina HiSeq 1500. TCRdb cleaned the public reads at Q25 with fastp, built clones with MiXCR and kept in-frame beta chains. Rows with one shared CDR3 protein collapse into an entry with the most common genes and DNA. The sample records fewer than 900,000 distinct CDR3 sequences, 25% to 30% of which are singletons. Of the sample, under 15% is held by the ten largest clones. This entry comes from a study of T cell repertoires in cytomegalovirus infection (dated by TCRdb to between 2019 and 2020). Some background on the complete study: Alongside well-studied HLA-B-restricted epitopes, the peptide stimulations were aimed at recently identified HLA-C-restricted CMV epitopes, whose presentation resists viral immunomodulation. The HLA type of each donor mattered for the analysis, because public TCR beta signatures pointed to carriage of CMV infection along with the matching HLA type. Findings and caveats that apply to the study as a whole: The ex vivo response was dominated by HLA-C-restricted CMV-specific TCR beta clonotypes, and the single most frequent clonotype in two of eight donors was supplied by these HLA-C-restricted clonotypes. In both this cohort and an independent roughly 360-donor cohort, the cumulative frequency of public TCR beta family members distinguished carriers of CMV infection plus the relevant HLA type.

Taken from the germline V gene (reference sequence), the CDR1 and CDR2 loops are LNHDA and SQIVND. For this chain, trimming is 7 bases at the V end and 5 bases at the J end, and the number of junction bases without a gene match is 6. The CDR3, from cysteine to phenylalanine, totals 15 residues. The sequence is cut down to CDR3 DNA, 45 bases in frame from base 1. The label giving this sample's treatment or condition can be read as: in vitro stimulation with specific CMV peptide epitopes to enrich CMV-specific T cells. The rearranged chain carries TRBV19 and TRBJ1-5, and 12 junction bases match TRBD1. The material sequenced was cultured CD8+ T cells from PBMCs, taken from culture after CMV antigen stimulation. This sequence was found in a human donor in good health (CMV status not recorded). Some clones in this sample may be carry-over from other donors' samples. The CDR3 is CASNRDRGLDQPQHF. The nucleotide sequence is TGTGCCAGTAACAGGGACAGGGGGCTTGATCAGCCCCAGCATTTT.